This T cell receptor (beta chain) was sequenced during a study of read filtering for tumor transcriptome and immune sequencing. This clonotype occurred a few times. Its antigen remains unknown. Study conclusions and caveats: Sorted CD138-negative bone marrow cells were not purified T cells. Roughly 82% of IR-seq clonotypes had a single read, yet these held about 3.6% of reads.

Between the trimmed V and J ends, which lost 7 bases and 7 bases, there was a span of 17 bases. This CDR3 is built from 14 residues. Per the germline V gene, CDR1 is MNHNY and CDR2 is SVGAGI (reference sequence). This library used approximately 370 ng RNA and molecular barcoded adaptors spanning alpha/delta and beta/gamma chains. One entry per CDR3 protein results from TCRdb running MiXCR on the reads. The repertoire consists of tens of thousands of distinct CDR3 sequences, with around 20% occurring once and the leading ten covering about a tenth. Sequenced material: a population of CD138-negative cells sorted from bone marrow. This sequence was found in a donor over 35 with multiple myeloma. The rearrangement links TRBV6-6 to TRBJ1-5; the D gene is possibly TRBD1 (5 bases). The CDR3, as DNA: TGTGCCAGCAATCAAAAGAGGGGTTTCCAGCCCCAGCATTTT. It translates to CASNQKRGFQPQHF.